This T cell receptor (beta chain) was identified in a study of shared clonotypes between healthy human individuals (dated by TCRdb to the early 2020s). With regard to the full study: The cohort comprised two women and a few men aged 18 to 49 years. To estimate repertoire size and how much clonotype sharing occurs between individuals, the study deeply sequenced the blood TCR repertoires of about five healthy adults. For each donor, three plates each were used for CD4 naive and CD4 memory, two plates were used for CD8 naive, and one plate was used for CD8 memory. To increase sequencing depth and limit assay-specific biases, different laboratories used diverse techniques to prepare libraries and sequence TCR repertoires. Leukapheresis yielded between about 0.94 and 8.9 billion PBMCs per donor. The investigation overall reported the following: Roughly 5% of naive CD4, 3% to 4% of naive CD8, roughly 2.4% of memory CD4, and approximately 0.4% of memory CD8 clonotypes were shared across a handful of donors. Based on pairwise subsampling, the degree of clonotype sharing among donors was expected to be affected by sequencing depth. Sampling was limited to blood, and TCR repertoires in tissue likely differ from TCR repertoires in blood. Estimated clonotype richness was generally larger for naive than for memory subsets. The small number of donors limited the genetic and exposure-history diversity represented. Incomplete sequencing was indicated by rarefaction of sorted-subset datasets, despite the large sequencing depth. Clonotypes shared by all four sorted-subset donors showed higher generation probabilities than non-shared clonotypes.

About this clone: Its recognized antigen is unknown. No much larger clone is present one base from it, and per-base qualities are unavailable. Additional DNA sequences in this sample encode the identical CDR3.

Using the deep immunoSEQ assay, TCR CDR3 regions were amplified from genomic DNA by multiplex PCR. For each cell subset, the extracted genomic DNA was distributed evenly across all wells of several immunoSEQ 96-well plates, and each plate served as one replicate. For sorted subsets, each replicate PCR was loaded with around 200 ng genomic DNA, equivalent to about 30,000 T cell genomes. Purified libraries were measured with a Qubit 3.0 fluorometer, size-checked on a Bioanalyzer 2100, and measured again with the KAPA Library Quantification kit. Every immunoSEQ 96-well plate was sequenced on a dedicated single-read 150-cycle Illumina NextSeq 550 flow cell. From the authors' description of their analysis: Because the immunoSEQ output included only junctional sequences and no quality scores, the filtering could not be the same as the filtering used for full-length reads. To assign V/J genes and CDR3, sequences were annotated against IMGT germline references using PyIR, a Python wrapper for IgBLAST v1.9. Reads were removed for weak V/J assignments (E-value above 1e-6), missing CDR3, stop codons, out-of-frame junctions, or ambiguous translated residues. A V3J clonotype was defined by an identical inferred V gene, J gene, and CDR3 amino acid sequence. Percentage overlap between repertoires was computed as shared unique clonotypes divided by the size of the smaller repertoire. RTK rarefaction, the Chao1 estimator, and Recon v2.1 estimates of unobserved clonotypes were used to assess repertoire richness. Generation probabilities for all TCRbeta clonotypes obtained by the gDNA method from several donors were computed using OLGA. Sourced from immuneACCESS, this table was stored by TCRdb with only in-frame sequences that have V and J called. A share of the clones is absent; for the studies checked, an unresolved V gene accounts for under half, and the remainder has no known explanation. That table gives V, J and clone size, and the DNA gave D and trimming. This sample holds approximately 740,000 clones; 74% were observed only once. The ten largest clones represent about 1.8% of the sample.

From a lookup of the germline V gene, CDR1 and CDR2 are SGHRS and YFSETQ. From the cysteine up to the phenylalanine, the CDR3 has a length of 13 residues. CDR3 DNA only is kept here, 39 bases in frame from base 1. V gives up 0 bases and J gives up 0 bases, and the segment between their germline ends measures 3 bases. The donors were healthy, HIV-negative adults who had no recently reported acute infections or vaccinations. Every donor was a Caucasian adult living in Nashville, Tennessee, USA. CD4+ T cells were enriched through magnetic negative selection, after which naive cells were positively selected on CD45RA and the remaining negative fraction served as the memory subset. After blood collection by leukapheresis, PBMCs were isolated using Ficoll-Histopaque density gradient centrifugation and then cryopreserved in the vapor phase of liquid nitrogen. Analytical flow cytometry was used to check the purity and quantity of every magnetically sorted T cell population. Genomic DNA was isolated from each sorted fraction and quantified by UV absorbance on a Nanodrop 2000c.

Rearrangement joined TRBV5-1 to TRBJ1-1; no confident D gene assignment can be made. The source material was memory CD4+ T cells sorted from blood. The cell subset or site label corresponds to: CD45RA-negative fraction. This TCR derives from a woman aged 25-40 years in good health. The encoded CDR3 is CASSLGMNTEAFF. The nucleotide sequence reads as follows: TGCGCCAGCAGCTTGGGGATGAACACTGAAGCTTTCTTT.